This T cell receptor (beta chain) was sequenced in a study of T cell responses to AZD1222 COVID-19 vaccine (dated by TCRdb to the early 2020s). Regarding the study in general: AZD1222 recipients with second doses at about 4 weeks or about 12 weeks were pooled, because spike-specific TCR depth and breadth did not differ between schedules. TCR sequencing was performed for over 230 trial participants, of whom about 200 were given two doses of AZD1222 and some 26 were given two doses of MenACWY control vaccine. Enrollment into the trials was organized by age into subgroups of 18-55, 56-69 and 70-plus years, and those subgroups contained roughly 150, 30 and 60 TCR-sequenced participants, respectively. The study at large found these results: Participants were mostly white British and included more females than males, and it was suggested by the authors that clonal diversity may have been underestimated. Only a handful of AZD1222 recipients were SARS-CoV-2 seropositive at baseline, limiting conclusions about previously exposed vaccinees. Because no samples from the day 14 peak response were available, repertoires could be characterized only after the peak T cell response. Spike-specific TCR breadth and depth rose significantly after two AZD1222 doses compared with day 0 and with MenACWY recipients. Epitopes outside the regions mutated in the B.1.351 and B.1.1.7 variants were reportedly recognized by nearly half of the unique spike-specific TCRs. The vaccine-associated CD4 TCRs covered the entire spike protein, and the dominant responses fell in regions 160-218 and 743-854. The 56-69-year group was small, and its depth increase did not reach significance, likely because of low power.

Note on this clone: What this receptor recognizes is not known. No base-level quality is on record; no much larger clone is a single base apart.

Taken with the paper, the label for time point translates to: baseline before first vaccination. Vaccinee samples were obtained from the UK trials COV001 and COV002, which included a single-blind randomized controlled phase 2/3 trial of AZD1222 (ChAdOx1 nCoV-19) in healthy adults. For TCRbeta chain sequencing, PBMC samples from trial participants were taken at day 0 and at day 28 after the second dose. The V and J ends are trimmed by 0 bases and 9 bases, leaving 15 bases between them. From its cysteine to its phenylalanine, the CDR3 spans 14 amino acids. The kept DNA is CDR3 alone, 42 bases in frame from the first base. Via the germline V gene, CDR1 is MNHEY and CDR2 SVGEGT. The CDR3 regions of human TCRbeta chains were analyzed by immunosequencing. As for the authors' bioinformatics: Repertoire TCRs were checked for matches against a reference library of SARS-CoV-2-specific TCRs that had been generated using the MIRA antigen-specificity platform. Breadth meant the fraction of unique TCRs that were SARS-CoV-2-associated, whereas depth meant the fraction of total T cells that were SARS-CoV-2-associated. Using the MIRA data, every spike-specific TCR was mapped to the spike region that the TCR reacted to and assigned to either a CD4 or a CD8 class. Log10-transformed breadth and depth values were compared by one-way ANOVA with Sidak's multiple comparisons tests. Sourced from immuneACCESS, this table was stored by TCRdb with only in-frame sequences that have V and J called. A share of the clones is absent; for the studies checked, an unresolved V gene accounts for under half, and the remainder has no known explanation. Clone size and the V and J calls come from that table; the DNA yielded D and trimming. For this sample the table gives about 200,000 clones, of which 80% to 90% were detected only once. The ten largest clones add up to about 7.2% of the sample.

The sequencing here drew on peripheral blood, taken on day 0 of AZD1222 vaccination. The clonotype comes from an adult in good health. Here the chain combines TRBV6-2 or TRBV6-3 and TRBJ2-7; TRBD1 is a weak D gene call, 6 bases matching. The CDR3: CASSYSPRGVGQYF. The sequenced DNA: TGTGCCAGCAGTTACTCGCCCAGGGGTGTCGGGCAGTACTTC.